What follows are 10 T cell receptor beta chains derived from one specimen sequenced in a study of vaccination and CD4 T cells after COVID-19. Indicated treatment: 10-day PBMC culture with coronavirus spike peptide pools or control peptides (ViraFEST assay). Their specific antigens are unknown. Sequenced with the Oncomine TCR Beta short-read assay was DNA taken from cultured CD4+ T cells. TCRdb recomputed calls from the PCR reads with MiXCR, one row per CDR3 protein. The sample consists of roughly 20,000 distinct CDR3 sequences, roughly 50% of them appearing once. Sequenced material: CD4+ T cells from blood, cultured in vitro. These receptors all come from a human donor who had recovered from COVID-19.

V is TRBV7-2 and J is TRBJ2-7; D is uncertain. Trimming stripped 5 bases from V and 2 bases from J, with 13 bases between. CDR1 and CDR2 (germline): SGHTA, FQGNSA. The CDR3 consists of 14 residues. DNA of the CDR3: TGTGCCAGCAGCCTCGGCGGAGTCACCTACGAGCAGTACTTC. Translating gives CASSLGGVTYEQYF.

In this sample, this clonotype turned up a few times. The V call is TRBV29-1, the J call TRBJ1-2; D uncertain. Germline V gene data show CDR1 as SQVTM and CDR2 as ANQGSEA. V was clipped by 1 base and J by 6 bases, with 9 bases between them. The CDR3 extends over 12 amino acids. This CDR3 reads CSVEGRIDGYTF. The CDR3 nucleotides are TGCAGCGTTGAAGGTAGGATAGATGGCTACACCTTC. Complete variable domain (other parts from reference TRBV29-1 and TRBJ1-2): SAVISQKPSRDICQRGTSLTIQCQVDSQVTMMFWYRQQPGQSLTLIATANQGSEATYESGFVIDKFPISRPNLTFSTLTVSNMSPEDSSIYLCSVEGRIDGYTFGSGTRLTVV.

The rearrangement joins TRBV10-2 to TRBJ1-6; D gene ambiguous. CDR1 WSHSY and CDR2 SAAADI come from the germline V gene. There are 15 residues in the CDR3. Trimming shortened V by 0 bases and J by 8 bases, and 11 bases separated the two germline ends. The CDR3 sequence is CASSESRFRDSPLHF. In nucleotides, the CDR3 is TGCGCCAGCAGTGAGTCGAGGTTTCGGGATTCACCCCTCCACTTT.

CDR3 DNA sequence: TGTGCCAGCACCCTAGCGGGAGTCTCCTACGAGCAGTACTTC. Encoded protein: CASTLAGVSYEQYF. The V call is TRBV7-9, the J call TRBJ2-7; TRBD2 matches 10 bases. The J segment lost 0 bases and the V segment lost 7 bases, leaving 3 bases of the junction unmatched. The germline V gene has CDR1 SEHNR and CDR2 FQNEAQ (reference sequence). CDR3 length: 14 residues.

This clonotype showed up just a few times. The chain employs TRBV2 and TRBJ1-6; 8 bases are a match to TRBD1. V lost 10 bases and J lost 7; bases outside the gene matches: 6. Per the germline V gene, CDR1 is SNHLY and CDR2 is FYNNEI. CDR3 length: 13 amino acids. This CDR3 is CATYRGGNSPLHF. CDR3 bases: TGTGCCACCTACAGGGGGGGAAATTCACCCCTCCACTTT. Complete variable domain (other parts from reference TRBV2 and TRBJ1-6): EPEVTQTPSHQVTQMGQEVILRCVPISNHLYFYWYRQILGQKVEFLVSFYNNEISEKSEIFDDQFSVERPDGSNFTLKIRSTKLEDSAMYFCATYRGGNSPLHFGNGTRLTVT.

The chain employs TRBV20-1 and TRBJ2-5, with D possibly TRBD1 on 5 matching bases. The ends were cut back, 3 bases at V and 4 bases at J, with 9 bases in the middle. Germline lookup yields CDR1 DFQATT and CDR2 SNEGSKA (reference sequence). CDR3 size: 12 residues. CDR3 DNA: TGCAGTGCTAGTCCCCAGGGAGAGACCCAGTACTTC. Protein sequence: CSASPQGETQYF.

This chain joins TRBV19 and TRBJ1-2; D is uncertain. Germline CDR1 reads LNHDA; CDR2 reads SQIVND (reference sequence). This CDR3 is built from 13 residues. The V and J ends lost 5 bases and 10 bases respectively, with 17 bases between them. The CDR3 spells CASSSLDVKPYTF. DNA for the CDR3: TGTGCCAGTAGTTCCCTCGACGTTAAACCCTACACCTTC.

The rearrangement uses TRBV12-3 or TRBV12-4 and TRBJ2-1; tentatively, D is TRBD2 (5 bases). Trimming cost V 5 bases and J 8 bases, with 16 bases left between them. CDR3 length equals 14 residues. Here the CDR3 reads CASSPRPSGYEQFF. CDR3 in DNA: TGTGCCAGCAGTCCGCGGCCGTCGGGGTATGAGCAGTTCTTC.

This chain links TRBV7-2 with TRBJ1-1; 9 nucleotides align to TRBD1. The germline gives CDR1 SGHTA, CDR2 FQGNSA. CDR3 length: 16 residues. Trimming took 5 bases from V and 10 from J; bases not matched to a gene: 17. The CDR3 nucleotides read TGTGCCAGCAGCACACAGTGGGACAGGGTAGGAATCGTAGCTTTCTTT. This encodes CASSTQWDRVGIVAFF.

V usage is TRBV3-1 and J usage is TRBJ2-3, with TRBD2 as a possible D gene (6 bases). Trimming cost V 3 bases and J 4 bases, with 17 bases left between them. The CDR3 totals 16 residues. Per the germline V gene, CDR1 is LGHDT and CDR2 is YNNKEL (reference sequence). The CDR3 DNA reads as TGTGCCAGCAGCCATACGACTAGTGGAGACTCAGATACGCAGTATTTT. Translating gives CASSHTTSGDSDTQYF.